The rows below give T cell receptor beta chains drawn from one sample of a study of cytomegalovirus exposure and HLA in healthy donors. The method was immunoSEQ multiplex PCR; TCRdb's version includes in-frame clones alone and lacks a portion of them. The data hold about 170,000 clones, with under 80% observed a single time. The sequencing input was PBMCs. The receptors were sampled from a human donor in good health. Both conserved end residues are part of each CDR3.

v_call cdr3_aa
TRBV5-6 CASSLVAGLFTEAFF
TRBV14 CASSHLGLAGTDTQYF
TRBV4-1 CASSEEGRSTDTQYF
TRBV4-1 CASSPLAGNSYNEQFF
TRBV6-6 CASSYSGGQNSPLHF
TRBV7-8 CASSLATLGGRDSGANVLTF
TRBV6-5 CASSLLTSTFTDTQYF
TRBV6-1 CASSFSGVSSYEQYF
TRBV6-4 CASSDGGSNSPLHF
TRBV30 CALKETMNTEAFF
TRBV6-6 CASSPGSGLSGELFF
TRBV14 CASSLDKTGSHEKLFF
TRBV7-9 CASSFPGGLAGGSYNEQFF
TRBV12-5 CASGSSSQGVFYGYTF
TRBV7-8 CASSLVVTSGVNEQFF
TRBV5-1 CASSRGGTQYF
TRBV19 CASSLQTGPYEQYF
TRBV7-9 CASSSPTSSYEQYF
TRBV15 CATSRSFGTGGNQPQHF
TRBV5-1 CASSSRGAAYNSPLHF
TRBV9 CASSVGTSGGASITYEQYF